The TCR beta chain described here comes from a study of cytomegalovirus exposure and HLA in healthy donors. The CDR3 contains 14 residues. The germline V gene has CDR1 LGHNA and CDR2 YNFKEQ. V lost 4 bases and J 3 bases, leaving 12 bases between the germline ends. The study ran its PCR with 60 Vbeta and 13 Jbeta primers. Using immunoSEQ multiplex PCR, the repertoire was profiled, and TCRdb retains in-frame clones only, with some absent. This repertoire shows approximately 67,000 clones, approximately 71% found once; its top ten account for under 2.5%. This clone showed up just a few times. The chain is built from TRBV4-2 and TRBJ2-5; D might be TRBD2 (7 bases). The sequenced sample consisted of PBMCs. This TCR came from a woman in her 30s in good health and CMV-seronegative. The chain's CDR3 is CASSRKGGEETQYF. CDR3 nucleotides: TGTGCCAGCAGCCGAAAAGGGGGGGAAGAGACCCAGTACTTC.